In this sample, the clone carrying this T cell receptor beta chain turned up a few times. Trimming left V 3 bases short and J 4 bases short, with 15 bases between. The V gene's germline CDR1 is DFQATT and CDR2 SNEGSKA (reference sequence). This CDR3 comprises 14 residues. Sequencing was performed with immunoSEQ multiplex PCR; in TCRdb, only in-frame clones are kept and a portion is missing. There are 66,000 or so clones in the sample; about four fifths occur only once, and 9% to 10% lies in the top ten. The data were taken from a study of blood T cell repertoires in COVID-19. This receptor was identified in a human donor in a cohort sampled during active COVID-19. The sequenced sample consisted of peripheral blood. The chain employs TRBV20-1 and TRBJ1-2, with a possible D match to TRBD1 (5 bases). Written as DNA, the CDR3 is TGCAGTGCTAGTTTGGCAGGGCAGGGCTATGGCTACACCTTC. Residues: CSASLAGQGYGYTF.